The 10 T cell receptor beta chains listed next were all sequenced from one sample in a study of read filtering for tumor transcriptome and immune sequencing (dated by TCRdb to the early 2020s). Sequencing instrument: Illumina HiSeq 4000. The Immunoverse kit was used to build TCR libraries from about 430 ng RNA, with molecular barcoded adaptors covering alpha/delta and beta/gamma chains. TCRdb took the public reads, trimmed them with fastp at Q25, ran MiXCR for clone calling and kept in-frame beta chains. Merged by CDR3 protein, the rows form single entries marked with the most common genes and DNA. The sample contains about 62,000 distinct CDR3 sequences, 15% to 20% of them found a single time. The ten largest make up 11% of the sample. What was sequenced was a population of CD138-negative cells sorted from bone marrow. The cell subset or site label, read with the paper, signifies: bone marrow mononuclear cells depleted of CD138+ plasma/myeloma cells by negative magnetic selection. These TCRs come from a donor at least 40 years old with multiple myeloma.

On this clonotype itself: This is likely an artifact of a read error, given a far larger clone one base away. The CDR3, as DNA: TGTGCCAGCAGCTTCAGGGGCTACGAGCAGTACTTC. It codes for CASSFRGYEQYF. The genes are TRBV5-4 and TRBJ2-7; a weak D match, TRBD1 (6 bases). The germline V gene encodes CDR1 SGHNT and CDR2 YYREEE (reference sequence). CDR3 length equals 12 residues. Trimming removed 2 bases from V and 3 bases from J, with 6 bases in between.

Worth noting for this clonotype: Possible read error: a much larger clone is one base away. The chain links TRBV19 to TRBJ1-1; perhaps TRBD1 as D (6 bases). The CDR3 length is 13 residues. From germline, CDR1 is LNHDA and CDR2 SQIVND (reference sequence). CDR3 nucleotide sequence: TGTGTCAGTATGTGGACAGCTAACACTGAAGCTTTCTTT. It codes for CVSMWTANTEAFF.

Regarding this clonotype: This may be a read error: a much more frequent sequence differs by one nucleotide. The CDR3 sequence: CASSLGRDDQPQHF. CDR3 nucleotides: TGTGCCAGCAGTCTCGGCAGGGACGATCAGCCCCAGCATTTT. The rearrangement joins TRBV28 to TRBJ1-5; D possibly corresponds to TRBD1 (5 bases). The CDR3 contains 14 residues. Deletions cut 5 bases from V and 5 bases from J, with 13 bases between. Germline V gives CDR1 MDHEN, CDR2 SYDVKM. The entire variable domain, with the rest obtained from reference TRBV28 and TRBJ1-5, is as follows: DVKVTQSSRYLVKRTGEKVFLECVQDMDHENMFWYRQDPGLGLRLIYFSYDVKMKEKGDIPEGYSVSREKKERFSLILESASTNQTSMYLCASSLGRDDQPQHFGDGTRLSIL.

This clonotype has ten or more counts. The rearrangement links TRBV28 to TRBJ2-3, with D uncertain. The CDR3 length is 13 residues. V lost 4 bases and J 3 bases, leaving 8 bases between the germline ends. Germline loops: CDR1 MDHEN, CDR2 SYDVKM. The CDR3 reads CASSSTTTDTQYF. The CDR3 region has the DNA TGTGCCAGCAGTTCAACAACAACAGATACGCAGTATTTT.

The sample holds many counts of this clonotype. The V gene is TRBV5-5, the J gene TRBJ2-5, with 7 nucleotides matching TRBD1. The CDR3 loop spans 17 amino acids. Germline CDR1 is SGHKS and CDR2 is YYEKEE (reference sequence). With V trimmed by 3 bases and J by 2 bases, 13 bases remained unmatched. This chain's CDR3 is CASSWGQFALNQETQYF. The CDR3 region has the DNA TGTGCCAGCAGCTGGGGACAGTTTGCTCTAAATCAAGAGACCCAGTACTTC.

Note on this clonotype: This sequence may be a read error, since a much larger clone differs from it by one base. CDR3 amino acids: CASGYALHEQYF. CDR3 in DNA: TGTGCCAGCGGTTACGCCCTCCACGAGCAGTACTTC. The chain has TRBV6-2 or TRBV6-3 and TRBJ2-7; D is unclear. The CDR3 totals 12 residues. Germline V lookup: CDR1 MNHEY, CDR2 SVGEGT.

This clonotype was counted many times. CDR3 coding DNA: TGTGCCAGCAGCCCCCTGACAGAGTTCTACGAGCAGTACTTC. It yields the protein CASSPLTEFYEQYF. The V gene is TRBV7-8, the J gene TRBJ2-7, with D maybe TRBD1 (5 bases). V lost 5 bases and J 3 bases, leaving 14 bases between the germline ends. Germline assignment: CDR1 SGHVS and CDR2 FQNEAQ. The CDR3 runs 14 residues.

This clonotype was counted at least ten times. J is TRBJ2-2 and V is TRBV27; D gene uncertain. V lost 0 bases and J lost 4, with 9 bases in between. The CDR3 covers 15 residues. Germline loops: CDR1 MNHEY, CDR2 SMNVEV (reference sequence). Written as DNA, the CDR3 is TGTGCCAGCAGTTTATCCCAGGTTCCCACCGGGGAGCTGTTTTTT. Its protein is CASSLSQVPTGELFF.

This clonotype was counted ten times or more. V and J are TRBV5-1 and TRBJ2-5; D is unclear. The CDR3 consists of 13 residues. Germline CDR1 and CDR2: SGHRS and YFSETQ. The V and J ends lost 1 base and 5 bases respectively, with 9 bases between them. The CDR3 reads CASSLITSETQYF. CDR3 coding DNA: TGCGCCAGCAGCTTGATCACGTCCGAGACCCAGTACTTC.

This clonotype has a count of ten or more. This rearrangement joins TRBV24-1 to TRBJ2-3; D is unclear. Germline CDR1 KGHDR, CDR2 SFDVKD. This CDR3 region has 13 residues. V shed 2 bases and J shed 4 bases, with 6 bases lying between them. The CDR3 nucleotides read TGTGCCACCAGTGATTGGACCGCAGATACGCAGTATTTT. Its protein is CATSDWTADTQYF.